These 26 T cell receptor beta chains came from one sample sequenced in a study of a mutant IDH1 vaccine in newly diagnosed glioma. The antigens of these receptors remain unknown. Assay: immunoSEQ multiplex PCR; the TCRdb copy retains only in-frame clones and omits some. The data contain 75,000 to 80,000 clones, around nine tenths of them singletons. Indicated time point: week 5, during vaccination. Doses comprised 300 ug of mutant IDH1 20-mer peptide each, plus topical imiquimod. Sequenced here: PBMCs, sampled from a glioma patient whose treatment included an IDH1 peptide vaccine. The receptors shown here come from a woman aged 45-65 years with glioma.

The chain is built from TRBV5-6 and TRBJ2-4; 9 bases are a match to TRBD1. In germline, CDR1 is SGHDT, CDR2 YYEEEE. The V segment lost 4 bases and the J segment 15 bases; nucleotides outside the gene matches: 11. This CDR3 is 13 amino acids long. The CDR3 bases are TGTGCCAGCAGCCTAGGGACAGGGCCAGGAGGGTACTTC. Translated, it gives CASSLGTGPGGYF.

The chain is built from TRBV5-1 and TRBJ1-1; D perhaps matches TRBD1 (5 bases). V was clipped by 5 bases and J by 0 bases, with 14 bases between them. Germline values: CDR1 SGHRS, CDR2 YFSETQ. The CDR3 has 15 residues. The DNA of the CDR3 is TGCGCCAGCAGTTCGTTGACAGAGATGAACACTGAAGCTTTCTTT. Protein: CASSSLTEMNTEAFF.

The CDR3 bases are TGTGCCAGCTCCCGTCGAAGGGATACGCAGTATTTT. This codes for CASSRRRDTQYF. The J gene is TRBJ2-3, the V gene TRBV18; no firm D call. Germline loops: CDR1 KGHSH, CDR2 LQKENI. The CDR3 extends over 12 amino acids. The germline V and J ends were trimmed by 6 bases and 6 bases, with 10 bases remaining between them.

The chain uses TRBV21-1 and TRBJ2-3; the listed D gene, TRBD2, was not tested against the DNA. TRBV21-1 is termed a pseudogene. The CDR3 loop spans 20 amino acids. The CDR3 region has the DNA TGTGCCAGCAGCAATTCCCCGCCAAACATAAGCGGGACAACCACAGATACGCAGTATTTT. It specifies CASSNSPPNISGTTTDTQYF.

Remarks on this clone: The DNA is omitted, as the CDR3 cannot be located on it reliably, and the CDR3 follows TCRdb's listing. The CDR3 loop is CASSKSVARGTEAFF. The rearrangement links TRBV21-1 to TRBJ1-1; the listed D gene, TRBD1, was not tested against the DNA. TRBV21-1 is labeled a pseudogene. Including both end residues, the CDR3 is 15 amino acids long.

CDR3 in amino acids: CASSKAGSYNEQFF. The CDR3 DNA sequence: TGTGCCAGCAGCAAGGCGGGGTCCTACAATGAGCAGTTCTTC. The chain joins TRBV5-4 to TRBJ2-1; D perhaps matches TRBD2 (6 bases). CDR1 and CDR2 (germline): SGHNT, YYREEE (reference sequence). The CDR3 has 14 amino acids. Trimming left V 4 bases short and J 1 base short, with 9 bases between.

The CDR3 sequence: CASSLGTSGGLGQYF. The CDR3 coding sequence is TGTGCCAGCAGCTTAGGGACTAGCGGGGGCCTCGGGCAGTATTTT. This chain joins TRBV7-9 and TRBJ2-3, with 13 bases identical to TRBD2. Trimming took 1 base from V and 11 from J; bases not matched to a gene: 6. Looked up from germline, CDR1 is SEHNR and CDR2 is FQNEAQ (reference sequence). The CDR3 length is 15 residues.

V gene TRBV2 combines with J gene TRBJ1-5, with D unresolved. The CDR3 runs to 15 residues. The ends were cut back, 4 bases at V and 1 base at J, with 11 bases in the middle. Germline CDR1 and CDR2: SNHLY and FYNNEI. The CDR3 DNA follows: TGTGCCAGCAGTGCGTACGAACTGAGCAATCAGCCCCAGCATTTT. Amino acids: CASSAYELSNQPQHF.

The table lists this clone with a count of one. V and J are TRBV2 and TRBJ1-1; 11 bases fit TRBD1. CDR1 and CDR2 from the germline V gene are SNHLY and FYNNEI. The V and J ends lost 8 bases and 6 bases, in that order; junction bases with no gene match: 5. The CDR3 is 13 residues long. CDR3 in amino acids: CASCGTGGAEAFF. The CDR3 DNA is TGTGCCAGCTGTGGGACAGGGGGGGCTGAAGCTTTCTTT.

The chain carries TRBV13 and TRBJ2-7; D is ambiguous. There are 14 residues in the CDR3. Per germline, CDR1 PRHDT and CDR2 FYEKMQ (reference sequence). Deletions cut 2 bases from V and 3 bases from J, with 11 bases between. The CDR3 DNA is TGTGCCAGCAGCTTACGGAGCCCAGTCTACGAGCAGTACTTC. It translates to CASSLRSPVYEQYF.

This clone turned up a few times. CDR3 bases: TGTGCCAGCAGTCAGACTGGCAGCTCCTACAATGAGCAGTTCTTC. Protein sequence: CASSQTGSSYNEQFF. The rearrangement links TRBV6-5 to TRBJ2-1; D is unclear. The V and J ends lost 5 bases and 0 bases respectively, with 11 bases between them. CDR1 and CDR2 from the germline V gene are MNHEY and SVGAGI. The CDR3 runs to 15 residues.

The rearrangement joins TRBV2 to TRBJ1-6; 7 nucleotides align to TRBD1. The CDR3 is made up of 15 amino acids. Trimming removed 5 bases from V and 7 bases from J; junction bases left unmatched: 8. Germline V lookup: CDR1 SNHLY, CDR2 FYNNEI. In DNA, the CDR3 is TGTGCCAGCAGTCGGACAGGAACACAAAATTCACCCCTCCACTTT. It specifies CASSRTGTQNSPLHF.

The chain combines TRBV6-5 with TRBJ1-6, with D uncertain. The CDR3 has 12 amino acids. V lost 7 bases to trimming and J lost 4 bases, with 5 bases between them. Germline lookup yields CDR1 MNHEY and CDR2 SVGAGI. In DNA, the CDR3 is TGTGCCAGCAAAGGGTATAATTCACCCCTCCACTTT. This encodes CASKGYNSPLHF.

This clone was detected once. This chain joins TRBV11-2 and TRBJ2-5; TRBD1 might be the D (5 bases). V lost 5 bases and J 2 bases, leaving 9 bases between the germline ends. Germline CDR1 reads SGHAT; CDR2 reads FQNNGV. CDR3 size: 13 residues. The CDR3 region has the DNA TGTGCCAGCAGCCTCAGGGTACAAGAGACCCAGTACTTC. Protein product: CASSLRVQETQYF.

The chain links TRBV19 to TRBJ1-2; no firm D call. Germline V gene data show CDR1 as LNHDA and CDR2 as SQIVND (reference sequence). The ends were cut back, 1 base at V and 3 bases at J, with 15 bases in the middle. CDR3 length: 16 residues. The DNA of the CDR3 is TGTGCCAGTAGTATAGGGTCCGAGTTCAACGACTATGGCTACACCTTC. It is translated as CASSIGSEFNDYGYTF.

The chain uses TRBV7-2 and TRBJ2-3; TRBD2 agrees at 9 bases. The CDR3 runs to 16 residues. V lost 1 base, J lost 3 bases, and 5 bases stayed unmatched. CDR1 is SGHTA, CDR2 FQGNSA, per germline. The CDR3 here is CASSLVLAGTTDTQYF. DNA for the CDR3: TGTGCCAGCAGCTTAGTTCTAGCGGGAACTACAGATACGCAGTATTTT. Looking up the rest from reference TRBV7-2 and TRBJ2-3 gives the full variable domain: GAGVSQSPSNKVTEKGKDVELRCDPISGHTALYWYRQSLGQGLEFLIYFQGNSAPDKSGLPSDRFSAERTGGSVSTLTIQRTQQEDSAVYLCASSLVLAGTTDTQYFGPGTRLTVL.

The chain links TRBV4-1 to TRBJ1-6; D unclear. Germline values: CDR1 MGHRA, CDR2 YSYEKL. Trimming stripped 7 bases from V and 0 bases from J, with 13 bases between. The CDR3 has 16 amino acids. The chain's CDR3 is CASKVLGSSYNSPLHF. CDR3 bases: TGCGCCAGCAAGGTCCTTGGGAGCTCCTATAATTCACCCCTCCACTTT.

CDR3 sequence: CATSRDPSKSARGGYTF. Here the CDR3 DNA reads TGTGCCACCAGCAGAGATCCTTCAAAGTCGGCGAGAGGTGGCTACACCTTC. V and J are TRBV15 and TRBJ1-2, with D unresolved. Germline values: CDR1 LNHNV, CDR2 YYDKDF (reference sequence). V dropped 0 bases and J dropped 7 bases, with 21 bases sitting between them. The CDR3 is made up of 17 amino acids. The whole variable domain, remainder taken from reference TRBV15 and TRBJ1-2, is DAMVIQNPRYQVTQFGKPVTLSCSQTLNHNVMYWYQQKSSQAPKLLFHYYDKDFNNEADTPDNFQSRRPNTSFCFLDIRSPGLGDTAMYLCATSRDPSKSARGGYTFGSGTRLTVV.

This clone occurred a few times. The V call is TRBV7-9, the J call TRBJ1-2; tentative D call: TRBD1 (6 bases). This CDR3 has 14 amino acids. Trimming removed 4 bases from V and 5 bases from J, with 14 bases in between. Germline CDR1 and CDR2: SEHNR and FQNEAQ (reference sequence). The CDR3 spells CASSSQGIRYGYTF. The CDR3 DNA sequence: TGTGCCAGCAGCTCCCAGGGGATTAGGTATGGCTACACCTTC. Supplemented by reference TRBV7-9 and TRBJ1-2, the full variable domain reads DTGVSQNPRHKITKRGQNVTFRCDPISEHNRLYWYRQTLGQGPEFLTYFQNEAQLEKSRLLSDRFSAERPKGSFSTLEIQRTEQGDSAMYLCASSSQGIRYGYTFGSGTRLTVV.

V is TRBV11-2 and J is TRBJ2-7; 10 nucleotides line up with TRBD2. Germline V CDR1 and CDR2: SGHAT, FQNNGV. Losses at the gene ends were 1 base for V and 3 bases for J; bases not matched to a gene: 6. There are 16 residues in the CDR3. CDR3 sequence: CASSLASGRADYEQYF. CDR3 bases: TGTGCCAGCAGCTTAGCCAGCGGGAGGGCCGACTACGAGCAGTACTTC.

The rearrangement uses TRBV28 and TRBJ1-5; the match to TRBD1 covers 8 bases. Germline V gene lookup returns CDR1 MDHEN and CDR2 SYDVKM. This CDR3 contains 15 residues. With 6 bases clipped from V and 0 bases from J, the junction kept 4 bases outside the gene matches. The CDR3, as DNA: TGTGCCAGCAGCCTTGGACAGGGTAGCAATCAGCCCCAGCATTTT. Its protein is CASSLGQGSNQPQHF.

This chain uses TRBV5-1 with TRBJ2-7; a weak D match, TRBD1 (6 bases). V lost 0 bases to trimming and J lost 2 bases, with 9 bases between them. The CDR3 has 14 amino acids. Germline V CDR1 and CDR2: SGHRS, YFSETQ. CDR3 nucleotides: TGCGCCAGCAGCTTGGGCAGGGGCCCCTACGAGCAGTACTTC. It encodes CASSLGRGPYEQYF.

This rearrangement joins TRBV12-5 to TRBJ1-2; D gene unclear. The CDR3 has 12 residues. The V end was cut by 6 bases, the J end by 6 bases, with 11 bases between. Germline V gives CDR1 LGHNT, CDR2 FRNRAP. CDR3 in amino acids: CASGWGVDGYTF. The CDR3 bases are TGTGCTAGTGGATGGGGTGTGGATGGCTACACCTTC.

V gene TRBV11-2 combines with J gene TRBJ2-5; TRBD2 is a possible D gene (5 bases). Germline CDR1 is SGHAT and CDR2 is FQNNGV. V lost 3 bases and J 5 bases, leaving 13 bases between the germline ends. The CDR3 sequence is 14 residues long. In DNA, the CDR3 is TGTGCCAGCAGCTTCGGGATCGGAGCGGAGACCCAGTACTTC. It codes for CASSFGIGAETQYF.

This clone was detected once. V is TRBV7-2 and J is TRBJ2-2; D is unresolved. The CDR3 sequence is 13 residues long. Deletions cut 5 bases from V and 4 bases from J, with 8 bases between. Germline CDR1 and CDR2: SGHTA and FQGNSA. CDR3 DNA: TGTGCCAGCAGCCTTGCGCCCACCGGGGAGCTGTTTTTT. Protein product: CASSLAPTGELFF.

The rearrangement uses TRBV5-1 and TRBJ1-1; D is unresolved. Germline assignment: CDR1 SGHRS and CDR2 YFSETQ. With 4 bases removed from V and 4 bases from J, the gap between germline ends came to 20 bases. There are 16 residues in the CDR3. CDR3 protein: CASSIRDTRHPTEAFF. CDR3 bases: TGCGCCAGCAGCATCCGAGACACCCGCCATCCCACTGAAGCTTTCTTT.